These 10 T cell receptor beta chains came from one sample sequenced in a study of blood T cell repertoires in COVID-19. Measured with immunoSEQ multiplex PCR; TCRdb has only the in-frame clones, and not every one. The sample records roughly 240,000 clones, 70% to 90% being singletons. The specimen sequenced was PBMCs or T cells enriched from blood (not recorded which). All receptors come from a woman in her thirties or forties with acute COVID-19.

This rearrangement joins TRBV3-1 (or the pseudogene TRBV3-2) to TRBJ2-7, with a tentative D call TRBD2 (6 bases). The V gene's germline CDR1 is LGHDT and CDR2 YNNKEL (reference sequence). The CDR3 runs to 17 residues. V lost 1 base to trimming and J lost 1 base, with 17 bases between them. The CDR3, as DNA: TGTGCCAGCAGCCAAGCCCCCGGGACTCCGCTTTCCTACGAGCAGTACGTC. Translating gives CASSQAPGTPLSYEQYV.

This CDR3 reads CASSLVLSSGNTIYF. DNA of the CDR3: TGTGCCAGCAGCTTGGTATTGTCCTCTGGAAACACCATATATTTT. The rearrangement uses TRBV5-5 and TRBJ1-3; D unclear. CDR1 and CDR2 from the germline V gene are SGHKS and YYEKEE (reference sequence). V was pared by 0 bases and J by 0 bases, with 7 bases between. The length of the CDR3 is 15 residues.

The chain employs TRBV4-2 and TRBJ1-5; a weak D match, TRBD1 (5 bases). The CDR3 covers 16 residues. Germline lookup yields CDR1 LGHNA and CDR2 YNFKEQ. V was clipped by 0 bases and J by 2 bases, with 11 bases between them. Here the CDR3 reads CASSQDGGEGNQPQHF. The CDR3 region has the DNA TGTGCCAGCAGCCAAGATGGGGGGGAGGGCAATCAGCCCCAGCATTTT.

J is TRBJ1-4 and V is TRBV28, with D tentatively TRBD1 (5 bases). CDR3 size: 13 residues. V lost 10 bases and J 8 bases, leaving 17 bases between the germline ends. The V gene's germline CDR1 is MDHEN and CDR2 SYDVKM. CDR3 sequence reads: CATAGREEEKLFF. In DNA, the CDR3 is TGTGCCACTGCGGGCAGGGAGGAGGAAAAACTGTTTTTT.

This chain's CDR3 is CASSQDPSGSTDTQYF. The CDR3 DNA is TGCGCCAGCAGCCAAGACCCTAGCGGGAGCACAGATACGCAGTATTTT. The genes are TRBV4-1 and TRBJ2-3; 8 positions match TRBD2. This CDR3 is 16 amino acids long. The V segment lost 0 bases and the J segment 0 bases; nucleotides outside the gene matches: 2. The germline V gene encodes CDR1 MGHRA and CDR2 YSYEKL.

This sequence joins TRBV7-2 and TRBJ1-2; 8 positions match TRBD1. After removal of 4 bases from V and 7 bases from J, the junction contained 8 bases not matched to a gene. The germline V gene encodes CDR1 SGHTA and CDR2 FQGNSA. The CDR3 contains 14 residues. CDR3 in DNA: TGTGCCAGCAGCTCCCCAGGGGGCTTGGGTGGCTACACCTTC. Protein: CASSSPGGLGGYTF. The entire variable domain, with the rest obtained from reference TRBV7-2 and TRBJ1-2, is as follows: GAGVSQSPSNKVTEKGKDVELRCDPISGHTALYWYRQSLGQGLEFLIYFQGNSAPDKSGLPSDRFSAERTGGSVSTLTIQRTQQEDSAVYLCASSSPGGLGGYTFGSGTRLTVV.

The genes are TRBV18 and TRBJ1-2; D unresolved. Per germline, CDR1 KGHSH and CDR2 LQKENI. This CDR3 has 13 residues. V dropped 3 bases and J dropped 8 bases, with 13 bases sitting between them. CDR3 in amino acids: CASSPEGARGYTF. In DNA, the CDR3 is TGTGCCAGCTCACCTGAGGGAGCCCGGGGCTACACCTTC.

This clone was recorded only once. The V call is TRBV30, the J call TRBJ1-1, with no clear D. This CDR3 has 17 residues. The ends were cut back, 0 bases at V and 0 bases at J, with 17 bases in the middle. CDR1 GTSNPN and CDR2 SVGIG come from the germline V gene (reference sequence). The CDR3 spells CAWSVGSLLGMNTEAFF. The CDR3 DNA reads as TGTGCCTGGAGTGTAGGCAGCCTCCTAGGCATGAACACTGAAGCTTTCTTT.

The J gene is TRBJ1-2, the V gene TRBV7-2, with 10 bases matching TRBD1. With V trimmed by 3 bases and J by 2 bases, 0 bases remained unmatched. The length of the CDR3 is 14 residues. CDR1 and CDR2 (germline): SGHTA, FQGNSA. The CDR3 DNA reads TGTGCCAGCAGCTTGGGACAGGGGAACTATGGCTACACCTTC. Translation gives CASSLGQGNYGYTF.

The rearrangement links TRBV7-9 to TRBJ2-7; D call uncertain. Germline V CDR1 and CDR2: SEHNR, FQNEAQ (reference sequence). This CDR3 contains 15 residues. V was cut by 0 bases and J by 9 bases, with 18 bases left in between. The CDR3 is CASSLALLDTPMQYF. The CDR3 nucleotides are TGTGCCAGCAGCTTAGCGCTCTTAGACACGCCGATGCAGTACTTC.